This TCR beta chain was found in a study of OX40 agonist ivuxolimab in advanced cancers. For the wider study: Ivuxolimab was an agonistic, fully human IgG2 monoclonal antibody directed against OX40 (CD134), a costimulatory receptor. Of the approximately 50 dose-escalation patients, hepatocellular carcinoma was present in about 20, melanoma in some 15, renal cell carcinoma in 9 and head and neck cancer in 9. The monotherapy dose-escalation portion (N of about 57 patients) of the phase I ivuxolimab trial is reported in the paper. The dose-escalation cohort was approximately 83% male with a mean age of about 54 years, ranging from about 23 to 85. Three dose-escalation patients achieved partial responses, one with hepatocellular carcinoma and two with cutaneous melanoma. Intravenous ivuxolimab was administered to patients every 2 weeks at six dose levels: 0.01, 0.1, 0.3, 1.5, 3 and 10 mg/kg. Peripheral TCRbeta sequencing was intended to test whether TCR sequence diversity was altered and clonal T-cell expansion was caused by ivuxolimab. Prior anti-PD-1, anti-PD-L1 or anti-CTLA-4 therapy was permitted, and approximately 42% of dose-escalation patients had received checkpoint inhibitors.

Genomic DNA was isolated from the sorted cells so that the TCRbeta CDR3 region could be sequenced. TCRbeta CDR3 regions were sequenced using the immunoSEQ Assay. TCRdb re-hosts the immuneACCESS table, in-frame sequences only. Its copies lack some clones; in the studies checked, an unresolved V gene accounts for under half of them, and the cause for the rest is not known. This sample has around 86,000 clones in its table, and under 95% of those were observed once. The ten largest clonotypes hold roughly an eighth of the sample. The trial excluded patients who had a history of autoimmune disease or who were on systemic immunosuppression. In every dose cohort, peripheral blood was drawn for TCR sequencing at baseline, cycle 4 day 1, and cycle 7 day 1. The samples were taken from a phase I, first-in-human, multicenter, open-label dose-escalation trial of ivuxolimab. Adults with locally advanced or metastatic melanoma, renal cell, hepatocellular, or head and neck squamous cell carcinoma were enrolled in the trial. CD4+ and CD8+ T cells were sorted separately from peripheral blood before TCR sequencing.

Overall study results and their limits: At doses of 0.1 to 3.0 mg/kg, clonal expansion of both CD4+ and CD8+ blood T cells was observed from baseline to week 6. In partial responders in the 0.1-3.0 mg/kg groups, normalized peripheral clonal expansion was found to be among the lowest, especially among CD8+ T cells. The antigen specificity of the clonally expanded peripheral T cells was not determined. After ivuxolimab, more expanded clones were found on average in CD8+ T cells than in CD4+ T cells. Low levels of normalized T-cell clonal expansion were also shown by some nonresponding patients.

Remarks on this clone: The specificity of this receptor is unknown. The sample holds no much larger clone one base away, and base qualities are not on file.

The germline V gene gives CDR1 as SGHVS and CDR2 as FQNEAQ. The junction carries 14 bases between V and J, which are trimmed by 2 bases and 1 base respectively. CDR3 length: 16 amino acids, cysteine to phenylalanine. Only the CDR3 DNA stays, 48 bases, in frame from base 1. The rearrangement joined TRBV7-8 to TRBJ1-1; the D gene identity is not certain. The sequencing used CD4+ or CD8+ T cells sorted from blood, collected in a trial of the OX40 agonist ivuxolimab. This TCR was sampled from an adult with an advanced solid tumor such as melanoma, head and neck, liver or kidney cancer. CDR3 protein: CASSLTHGLKNTEAFF. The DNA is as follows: TGTGCCAGCAGCTTAACTCACGGACTCAAGAACACTGAAGCTTTCTTT.